One sample yielded the 4 T cell receptor beta chains listed below, sequenced in a study of shared clonotypes between healthy human individuals. Assay used: immunoSEQ multiplex PCR; TCRdb lists only in-frame clones, some missing. This table has about 2 million clones, around 96% appearing once. CD45RO negativity and positive selection for CCR7 defined naive CD8 cells, a population that excluded terminally differentiated effector memory CD45RA+ cells. Sequences were obtained from naive CD8+ T cells sorted from blood. Every receptor here comes from a man younger than 35 in good health.

J is TRBJ1-1 and V is TRBV6-1; a possible D gene is TRBD1 (5 bases). The CDR3 has 15 amino acids. The ends were cut back, 1 base at V and 4 bases at J, with 13 bases in the middle. Per the germline V gene, CDR1 is MNHNS and CDR2 is SASEGT. CDR3 DNA: TGTGCCAGCAGTGAAGAAAGGGACTTGGGCACTGAAGCTTTCTTT. Translation gives CASSEERDLGTEAFF.

The table lists this clone with a count of one. This chain joins TRBV15 and TRBJ2-1, with TRBD1 matching over 7 bases. Unmatched junction bases numbered 8, after V lost 4 bases and J lost 8 bases. The germline CDR1 and CDR2 sequences are LNHNV and YYDKDF (reference sequence). This CDR3 region has 14 residues. The CDR3: CATSIDRVSYEQFF. Written as DNA, the CDR3 is TGTGCCACCAGCATCGACAGGGTTAGCTATGAGCAGTTCTTC.

This chain uses TRBV9 with TRBJ2-3, with 9 bases lining up with TRBD1. The CDR3 sequence is 17 residues long. The V gene end was trimmed by 3 bases and the J gene end by 4 bases; junction bases not matched to a gene: 12. Germline lookup yields CDR1 SGDLS and CDR2 YYNGEE. In DNA form, the CDR3 reads TGTGCCAGCAGCGGACAATTGACAGGGGGTGCATCAGATACGCAGTATTTT. Translated: CASSGQLTGGASDTQYF.

This chain connects TRBV27 to TRBJ2-3; maybe TRBD2 (5 bases). Trimming took off 1 base at V and 4 bases at J, with 12 bases between the two ends. Germline lookup yields CDR1 MNHEY and CDR2 SMNVEV (reference sequence). The CDR3 runs to 15 residues. The CDR3 reads CASSLYDGVADTQYF. CDR3 nucleotides: TGTGCCAGCAGTTTATACGACGGGGTGGCAGATACGCAGTATTTT.